The 27 T cell receptor beta chains below all came from one sample that was sequenced in a study of vaccination and CD4 T cells after COVID-19. Sequence data for DNA of cultured CD4+ T cells were generated by the Oncomine TCR Beta short-read assay. TCRdb passed the PCR reads through MiXCR, listing each CDR3 protein once. The repertoire consists of roughly 13,000 distinct CDR3 sequences, with 50% occurring once and the leading ten covering 10% to 15%. No antigen is known for these receptors. Treatment denoted: approximately nine-day PBMC culture with coronavirus spike peptide pools or control peptides (ViraFEST assay). What was sequenced was CD4+ T cells from blood, cultured in vitro. These receptors all come from a human donor who had recovered from COVID-19.

This clonotype was seen only a few times. The chain recombines TRBV4-1 with TRBJ1-4, with a possible D match to TRBD1 (5 bases). The germline CDR1 and CDR2 sequences are MGHRA and YSYEKL. The CDR3 covers 15 residues. V lost 5 bases to trimming and J lost 7 bases, with 17 bases between them. CDR3 bases: TGCGCCAGCAGCGTGGAAGAGGGGTTTGGTGAAAAACTGTTTTTT. Its translation: CASSVEEGFGEKLFF.

The chain couples TRBV6-2 or TRBV6-3 to TRBJ1-4; D gene uncertain. V was trimmed by 7 bases and J by 7 bases, leaving 19 bases between them. Germline lookup yields CDR1 MNHEY and CDR2 SVGEGT. The CDR3 spans 15 residues. The CDR3 reads CASTPGSLTSEKLFF. CDR3 in DNA: TGTGCCAGCACACCAGGATCTCTTACCAGTGAAAAACTGTTTTTT.

For this clonotype: One junction end does not reproduce the germline sequence, and a read error may be involved. The chain carries TRBV6-5 and TRBJ1-2, with D perhaps matching TRBD1 (5 bases). The CDR3 is made up of 14 amino acids. Germline-derived CDR1 and CDR2 are MNHEY and SVGAGI. The CDR3 DNA reads TGTGTCAGCAGTTACGGGGCGCAGCCTTATGGCTACACCTTC. Its protein product is CVSSYGAQPYGYTF.

This clonotype was counted a few times. The chain uses TRBV12-3 or TRBV12-4 and TRBJ2-2, with 8 bases that match TRBD2. This CDR3 has 16 residues. Trimming took 7 bases from V and 6 from J; bases not matched to a gene: 13. This chain's CDR3 is CASNRSGTRISGELFF. DNA of the CDR3: TGTGCCAGCAACAGAAGCGGGACTAGGATTTCCGGGGAGCTGTTTTTT.

This clonotype showed up just a few times. The genes are TRBV5-4 and TRBJ1-2; maybe TRBD1 (5 bases). This CDR3 is 14 amino acids long. CDR1 is SGHNT and CDR2 is YYREEE in the germline V gene (reference sequence). V was pared by 1 base and J by 7 bases, with 14 bases between. The CDR3 sequence is CASSLQGARGGYTF. Written as DNA, the CDR3 is TGTGCCAGCAGCTTGCAGGGTGCAAGGGGTGGCTACACCTTC.

V gene TRBV5-1 combines with J gene TRBJ2-7; either TRBD1 or TRBD2 may supply D (5 bases each). TRBJ2-5 explains the end of the DNA better; the J call may be wrong. This CDR3 is built from 16 residues. In germline, CDR1 is SGHRS, CDR2 YFSETQ. CDR3 in amino acids: CASSQNRDPLRETQYF. The CDR3 DNA is TGCGCCAGCAGTCAGAACCGGGACCCTCTTCGGGAGACCCAGTACTTC.

The CDR3 protein is CASSFEAGLGAEQYF. The CDR3 region has the DNA TGTGCCAGCAGCTTCGAGGCGGGGTTGGGCGCCGAGCAGTACTTC. The chain is built from TRBV5-4 and TRBJ2-7, with D tentatively TRBD2 (6 bases). V was clipped by 2 bases and J by 6 bases, with 18 bases between them. CDR1 is SGHNT, CDR2 YYREEE, per germline (reference sequence). The CDR3 is 15 residues long.

The J gene is TRBJ2-2, the V gene TRBV9; TRBD1 matches 7 bases. V lost 4 bases to trimming and J lost 2 bases; unmatched junction nucleotides: 5. The CDR3 consists of 15 residues. The germline CDR1 and CDR2 sequences are SGDLS and YYNGEE. CDR3 bases: TGTGCCAGCAGCAACAGGGGCGTTAACACCGGGGAGCTGTTTTTT. It specifies CASSNRGVNTGELFF.

This clonotype was observed a few times. The chain carries TRBV12-3 or TRBV12-4 and TRBJ2-2; 11 nucleotides match TRBD2. CDR3 length: 17 residues. Trimming took 7 bases from V and 6 from J; bases not matched to a gene: 13. DNA for the CDR3: TGTGCCAGCAACTCCATAAGACTAGCGGGGTTTGCCGGGGAGCTGTTTTTT. Its translation is CASNSIRLAGFAGELFF.

The CDR3 is CASRSIRGRETQYF. The CDR3 DNA follows: TGCGCCAGCAGGTCCATACGGGGGCGGGAGACCCAGTACTTC. The chain couples TRBV10-2 to TRBJ2-5, with D tentatively TRBD1 or TRBD2 (6 bases each). Germline V gene lookup returns CDR1 WSHSY and CDR2 SAAADI. The CDR3 is made up of 14 amino acids. The ends were cut back, 6 bases at V and 5 bases at J, with 16 bases in the middle.

This clonotype has only a few counts. The chain couples TRBV2 to TRBJ2-3, with no clear D. V was clipped by 6 bases and J by 3 bases, with 16 bases between them. The CDR3 extends over 15 amino acids. Germline lookup yields CDR1 SNHLY and CDR2 FYNNEI. CDR3 sequence: CASRLGPGVTDTQYF. CDR3 coding DNA: TGTGCCAGCAGATTAGGACCTGGGGTTACAGATACGCAGTATTTT.

CDR3 sequence reads: CASSLSLGRPYEQYF. The CDR3 DNA reads TGTGCCAGCAGCTTATCCCTAGGTCGGCCCTACGAGCAGTACTTC. This sequence joins TRBV11-3 and TRBJ2-7; D ambiguous. V was cut by 2 bases and J by 2 bases, with 13 bases left in between. Germline V lookup: CDR1 SGHNT, CDR2 YENEEA. The CDR3 sequence is 15 residues long.

The chain has TRBV11-2 and TRBJ2-7; the D call may be TRBD1 or TRBD2 (5 bases each). This CDR3 region has 14 residues. Trimming left V 1 base short and J 0 bases short, with 7 bases between. Looked up from germline, CDR1 is SGHAT and CDR2 is FQNNGV. The CDR3 spells CASSLAGTSYEQYF. The CDR3 coding sequence is TGTGCCAGCAGCTTAGCGGGGACCTCCTACGAGCAGTACTTC.

The rearrangement uses TRBV6-1 and TRBJ2-5; 8 nucleotides align to TRBD2. Germline V gives CDR1 MNHNS, CDR2 SASEGT. V dropped 6 bases and J dropped 6; count of bases not matched to a gene: 6. The CDR3 is 13 amino acids. The CDR3 coding sequence is TGTGCCAGCAGCGCGGGGGGCGCAAAGACCCAGTACTTC. Amino acid sequence: CASSAGGAKTQYF.

The chain is built from TRBV12-3 or TRBV12-4 and TRBJ1-2, with 10 bases lining up with TRBD1. The CDR3 runs to 15 residues. With 7 bases clipped from V and 4 bases from J, the junction kept 9 bases outside the gene matches. The CDR3 loop is CASTVGDRGRYGYTF. DNA of the CDR3: TGTGCCAGCACCGTGGGGGACAGGGGACGCTATGGCTACACCTTC.

This clonotype came up a few times. The J gene is TRBJ2-4, the V gene TRBV7-9; weak D call: TRBD1 (6 bases). CDR3 length: 14 residues. Germline V gene lookup returns CDR1 SEHNR and CDR2 FQNEAQ (reference sequence). The germline V and J ends were trimmed by 2 bases and 1 base, with 6 bases remaining between them. CDR3 amino acids: CASSLRGAKNIQYF. The CDR3 nucleotides are TGTGCCAGCAGCTTAAGGGGGGCCAAAAACATTCAGTACTTC. The complete variable domain, with remaining parts taken from reference TRBV7-9 and TRBJ2-4, reads DTGVSQNPRHKITKRGQNVTFRCDPISEHNRLYWYRQTLGQGPEFLTYFQNEAQLEKSRLLSDRFSAERPKGSFSTLEIQRTEQGDSAMYLCASSLRGAKNIQYFGAGTRLSVL.

The rearrangement uses TRBV12-5 and TRBJ1-5; tentative D call: TRBD1 (5 bases). This CDR3 contains 17 residues. Trimming took off 0 bases at V and 4 bases at J, with 16 bases between the two ends. Germline V gene sequence: CDR1 LGHNT, CDR2 FRNRAP. The CDR3 nucleotides are TGTGCTAGTGGTTTGGTATCAGTCCAGGGAGGGAATCAGCCCCAGCATTTT. Amino acids: CASGLVSVQGGNQPQHF.

The chain recombines TRBV12-3 or TRBV12-4 with TRBJ2-7; possible D gene TRBD1, 6 bases. The CDR3 loop spans 14 amino acids. Trimming cost V 7 bases and J 6 bases, with 19 bases left between them. The CDR3 spells CASTLDREGGEQYF. CDR3 sequence (DNA): TGTGCCAGCACGCTGGACCGGGAAGGGGGCGAGCAGTACTTC.

The genes are TRBV11-3 and TRBJ2-7, with D hard to call. In germline, CDR1 is SGHNT, CDR2 YENEEA. This CDR3 contains 14 residues. Deletions cut 4 bases from V and 6 bases from J, with 16 bases between. The CDR3 loop reads CASSSQPLRSEQYF. In nucleotides, the CDR3 is TGTGCCAGCAGCTCCCAGCCCCTTCGCAGCGAGCAGTACTTC. Supplemented by reference TRBV11-3 and TRBJ2-7, the full variable domain reads EAGVVQSPRYKIIEKKQPVAFWCNPISGHNTLYWYLQNLGQGPELLIRYENEEAVDDSQLPKDRFSAERLKGVDSTLKIQPAELGDSAVYLCASSSQPLRSEQYFGPGTRLTVT.

The CDR3 DNA follows: TGTGCCAGTAGTATGATAGAACAGGGTAACTATGGCTACACCTTC. Residues: CASSMIEQGNYGYTF. The gene calls are TRBV19 and TRBJ1-2, with D maybe TRBD1 (6 bases). CDR1 LNHDA and CDR2 SQIVND come from the germline V gene (reference sequence). The V end lost 3 bases, the J end lost 1 base, and 12 bases lay between the germline ends. The CDR3 covers 15 residues.

The chain uses TRBV20-1 and TRBJ1-4, with unresolved D. This CDR3 comprises 15 residues. Germline assignment: CDR1 DFQATT and CDR2 SNEGSKA (reference sequence). V was shortened by 0 bases and J by 4 bases, with 12 bases between the two germline ends. The CDR3 region has the DNA TGCAGTGCTAGAGATCTCGGTAGGGTTAATGAAAAACTGTTTTTT. Its protein product is CSARDLGRVNEKLFF.

This rearrangement joins TRBV5-4 to TRBJ2-3; TRBD1 or TRBD2 may be the D gene (5 bases each). Trimming removed 0 bases from V and 6 bases from J, with 8 bases in between. CDR1 and CDR2 (germline): SGHNT, YYREEE (reference sequence). CDR3 length equals 13 residues. Here the CDR3 reads CASSLAGTDTQYF. The CDR3 DNA follows: TGTGCCAGCAGCTTGGCGGGGACGGATACGCAGTATTTT.

The V and J genes are TRBV11-2 and TRBJ2-2; D ambiguous. The CDR3 consists of 16 residues. V was clipped by 1 base and J by 6 bases, with 15 bases between them. Germline assignment: CDR1 SGHAT and CDR2 FQNNGV. CDR3 sequence reads: CASSLVRRNEPGELFF. CDR3 coding DNA: TGTGCCAGCAGCTTAGTTCGGCGTAATGAGCCCGGGGAGCTGTTTTTT.

The CDR3 bases are TGTGCCAGCAGCGAAACCCGGGGCTACGAGCAGTACTTC. This encodes CASSETRGYEQYF. The genes are TRBV2 and TRBJ2-7; tentatively, D is TRBD2 (5 bases). Germline-derived CDR1 and CDR2 are SNHLY and FYNNEI. Trimming stripped 6 bases from V and 3 bases from J, with 12 bases between. CDR3 length: 13 residues. Together with reference TRBV2 and TRBJ2-7, the CDR3 gives the full variable domain: EPEVTQTPSHQVTQMGQEVILRCVPISNHLYFYWYRQILGQKVEFLVSFYNNEISEKSEIFDDQFSVERPDGSNFTLKIRSTKLEDSAMYFCASSETRGYEQYFGPGTRLTVT.

The rearrangement joins TRBV4-1 to TRBJ2-3; 8 nucleotides line up with TRBD2. After removal of 0 bases from V and 6 bases from J, the junction contained 11 bases not matched to a gene. The CDR3 spans 17 residues. CDR1 is MGHRA, CDR2 YSYEKL, per germline. The CDR3 bases are TGCGCCAGCAGCCAAGATCGAACGGGGGGGGCCGTGGATACGCAGTATTTT. Residues: CASSQDRTGGAVDTQYF.

The chain couples TRBV3-1 to TRBJ2-3; no clear D. Germline values: CDR1 LGHDT, CDR2 YNNKEL (reference sequence). The V gene lost 4 bases and the J gene lost 5 bases, with 7 bases spanning the gap. CDR3 length: 12 residues. The CDR3 sequence: CASSPVGDTQYF. The CDR3 nucleotides are TGTGCCAGCAGCCCGGTCGGAGATACGCAGTATTTT.

This sequence joins TRBV4-1 and TRBJ1-1; TRBD1 might be the D (6 bases). The CDR3 contains 16 residues. Germline V CDR1 and CDR2: MGHRA, YSYEKL. The V and J ends lost 4 bases and 0 bases respectively, with 15 bases between them. CDR3 nucleotides: TGCGCCAGCAGCCCGATGGGGGCAGGCATGAACACTGAAGCTTTCTTT. This gives the protein CASSPMGAGMNTEAFF.